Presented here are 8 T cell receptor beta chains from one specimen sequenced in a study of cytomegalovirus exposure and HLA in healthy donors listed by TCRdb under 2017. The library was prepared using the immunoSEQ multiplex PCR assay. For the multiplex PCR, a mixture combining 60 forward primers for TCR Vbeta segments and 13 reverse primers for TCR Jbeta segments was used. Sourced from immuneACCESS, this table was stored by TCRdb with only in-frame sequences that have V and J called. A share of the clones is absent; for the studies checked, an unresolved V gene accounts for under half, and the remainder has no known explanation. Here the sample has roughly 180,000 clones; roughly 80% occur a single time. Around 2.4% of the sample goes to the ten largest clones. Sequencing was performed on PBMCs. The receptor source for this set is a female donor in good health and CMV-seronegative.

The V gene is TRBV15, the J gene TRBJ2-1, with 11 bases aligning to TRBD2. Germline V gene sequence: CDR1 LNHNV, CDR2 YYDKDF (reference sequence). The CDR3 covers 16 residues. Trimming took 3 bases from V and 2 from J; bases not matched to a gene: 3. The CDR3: CATSRGLAETYNEQFF. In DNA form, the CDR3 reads TGTGCCACCAGCAGGGGACTAGCGGAAACCTACAATGAGCAGTTCTTC.

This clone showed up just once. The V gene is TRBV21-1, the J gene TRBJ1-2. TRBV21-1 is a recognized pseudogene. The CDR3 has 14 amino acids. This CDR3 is CASRPRDSGCGYTF. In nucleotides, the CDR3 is TGTGCCAGCCGGCCCAGGGACTCAGGGTGTGGCTACACCTTC.

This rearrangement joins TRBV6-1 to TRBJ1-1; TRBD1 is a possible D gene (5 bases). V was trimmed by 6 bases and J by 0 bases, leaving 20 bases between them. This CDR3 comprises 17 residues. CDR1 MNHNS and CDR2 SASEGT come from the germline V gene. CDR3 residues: CASRESRRGVMNTEAFF. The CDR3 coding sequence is TGTGCCAGCAGAGAATCTCGCCGGGGGGTCATGAACACTGAAGCTTTCTTT.

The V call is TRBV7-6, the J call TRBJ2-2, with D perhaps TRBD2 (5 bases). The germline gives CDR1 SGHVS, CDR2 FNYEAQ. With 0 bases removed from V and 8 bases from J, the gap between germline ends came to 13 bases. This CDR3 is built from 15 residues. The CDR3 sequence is CASSLAPSGGGELFF. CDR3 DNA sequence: TGTGCCAGCAGCTTAGCGCCGTCAGGCGGGGGGGAGCTGTTTTTT.

The CDR3 is CAWRLAGRDEQYF. The CDR3 DNA follows: TGTGCCTGGAGACTGGCGGGGAGGGACGAGCAGTACTTC. The chain is built from TRBV30 and TRBJ2-5; TRBD2 matches 7 bases. TRBJ2-7 explains the end of the DNA better; the J call may be wrong. CDR3 length: 13 residues. CDR1 and CDR2 (germline): GTSNPN, SVGIG (reference sequence).

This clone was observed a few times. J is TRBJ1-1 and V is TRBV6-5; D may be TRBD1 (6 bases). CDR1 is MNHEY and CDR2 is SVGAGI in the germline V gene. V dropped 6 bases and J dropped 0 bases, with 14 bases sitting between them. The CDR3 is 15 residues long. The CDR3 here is CASRPRQVLNTEAFF. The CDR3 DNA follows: TGTGCCAGCAGACCCCGACAGGTGCTGAACACTGAAGCTTTCTTT.

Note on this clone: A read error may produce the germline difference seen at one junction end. The CDR3 coding sequence is TGTGCCAGCAGCGACAGGAATGAGAAACTGTTTTTT. This encodes CASSDRNEKLFF. The V call is TRBV9, the J call TRBJ1-4, with D possibly matching TRBD1 (5 bases). The CDR3 is 12 residues long. Germline lookup yields CDR1 SGDLS and CDR2 YYNGEE.

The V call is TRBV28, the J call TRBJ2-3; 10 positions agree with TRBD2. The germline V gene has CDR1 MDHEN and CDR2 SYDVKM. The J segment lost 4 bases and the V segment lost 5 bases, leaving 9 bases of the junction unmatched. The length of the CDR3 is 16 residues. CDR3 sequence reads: CASSLSAGGGPDTQYF. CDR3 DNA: TGTGCCAGCAGTCTCTCAGCGGGGGGGGGCCCAGATACGCAGTATTTT.